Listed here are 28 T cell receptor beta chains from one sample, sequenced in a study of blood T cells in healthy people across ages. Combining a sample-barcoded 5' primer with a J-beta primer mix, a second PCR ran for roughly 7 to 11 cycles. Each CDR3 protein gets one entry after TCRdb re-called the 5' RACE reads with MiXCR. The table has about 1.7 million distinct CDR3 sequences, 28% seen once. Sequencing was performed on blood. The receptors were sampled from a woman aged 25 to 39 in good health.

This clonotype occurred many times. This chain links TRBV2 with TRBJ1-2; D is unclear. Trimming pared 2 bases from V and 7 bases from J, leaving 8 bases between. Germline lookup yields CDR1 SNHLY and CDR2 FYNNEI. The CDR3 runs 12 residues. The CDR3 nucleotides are TGTGCCAGCAGTGAATCGGGGTTTGGCTACACCTTC. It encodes CASSESGFGYTF.

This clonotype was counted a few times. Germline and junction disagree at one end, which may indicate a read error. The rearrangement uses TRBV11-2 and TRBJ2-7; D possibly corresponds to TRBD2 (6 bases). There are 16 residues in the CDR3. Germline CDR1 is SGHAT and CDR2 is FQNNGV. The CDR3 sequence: CTSSLSSAGSSYEQYF. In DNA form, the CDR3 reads TGTACCAGCAGCTTAAGTTCGGCGGGAAGCTCCTACGAGCAGTACTTC. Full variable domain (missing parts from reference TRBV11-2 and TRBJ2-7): EAGVAQSPRYKIIEKRQSVAFWCNPISGHATLYWYQQILGQGPKLLIQFQNNGVVDDSQLPKDRFSAERLKGVDSTLKIQPAKLEDSAVYLCTSSLSSAGSSYEQYFGPGTRLTVT.

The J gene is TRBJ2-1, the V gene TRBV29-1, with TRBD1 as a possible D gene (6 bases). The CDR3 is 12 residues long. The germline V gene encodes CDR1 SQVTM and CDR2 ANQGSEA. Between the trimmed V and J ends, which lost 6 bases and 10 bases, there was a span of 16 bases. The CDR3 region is CSVGLRGYEQFF. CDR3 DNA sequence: TGCAGCGTCGGGCTCAGGGGCTACGAGCAGTTCTTC.

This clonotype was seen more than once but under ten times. For the CDR3, the DNA is TGTGCCAGCAGCCAACCTAAGCGGGAGAACTCCTACGAGCAGTACTTC. Translation: CASSQPKRENSYEQYF. The V call is TRBV7-2, the J call TRBJ2-7; TRBD2 agrees at 8 bases. Germline V gives CDR1 SGHTA, CDR2 FQGNSA. The CDR3 has 16 residues. Trimming at V came to 5 bases and at J to 0 bases, leaving 9 bases not matched to a gene.

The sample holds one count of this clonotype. The CDR3 loop reads CAWSPPGKLFF. CDR3 bases: TGTGCCTGGAGTCCGCCGGGAAAACTGTTTTTT. The chain uses TRBV30 and TRBJ1-4; D gene unclear. Trimming pared 2 bases from V and 10 bases from J, leaving 8 bases between. The CDR3 has 11 amino acids. The germline V gene encodes CDR1 GTSNPN and CDR2 SVGIG (reference sequence).

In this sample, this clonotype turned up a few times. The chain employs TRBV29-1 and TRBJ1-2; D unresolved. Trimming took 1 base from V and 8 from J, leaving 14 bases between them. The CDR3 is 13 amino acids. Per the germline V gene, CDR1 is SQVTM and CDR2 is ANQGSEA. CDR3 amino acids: CSVEVGTWWGYTF. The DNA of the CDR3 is TGCAGCGTTGAAGTTGGCACCTGGTGGGGCTACACCTTC.

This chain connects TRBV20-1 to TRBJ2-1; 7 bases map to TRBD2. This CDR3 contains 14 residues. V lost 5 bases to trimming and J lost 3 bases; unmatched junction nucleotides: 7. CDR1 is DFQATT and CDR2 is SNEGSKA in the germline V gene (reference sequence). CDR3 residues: CSAETGTNYNEQFF. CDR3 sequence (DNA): TGCAGTGCTGAAACCGGGACTAACTACAATGAGCAGTTCTTC.

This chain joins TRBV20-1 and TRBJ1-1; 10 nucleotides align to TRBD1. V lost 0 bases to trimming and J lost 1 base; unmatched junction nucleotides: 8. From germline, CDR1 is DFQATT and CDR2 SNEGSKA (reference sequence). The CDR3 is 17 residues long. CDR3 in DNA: TGCAGTGCTAGAGATCCGGGACAGGGGAACTGGAACACTGAAGCTTTCTTT. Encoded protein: CSARDPGQGNWNTEAFF.

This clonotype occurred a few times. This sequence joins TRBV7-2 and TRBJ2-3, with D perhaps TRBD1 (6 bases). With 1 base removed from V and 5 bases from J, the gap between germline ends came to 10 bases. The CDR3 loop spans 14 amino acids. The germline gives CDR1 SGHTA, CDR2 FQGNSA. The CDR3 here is CASSLGGPEDTQYF. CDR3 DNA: TGTGCCAGCAGCTTAGGGGGGCCGGAAGATACGCAGTATTTT.

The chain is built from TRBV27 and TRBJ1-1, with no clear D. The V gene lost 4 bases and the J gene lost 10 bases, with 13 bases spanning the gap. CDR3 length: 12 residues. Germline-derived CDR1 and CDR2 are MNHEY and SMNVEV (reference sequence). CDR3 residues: CASSSGSRGAFF. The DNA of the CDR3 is TGTGCCAGCAGTTCAGGCAGCCGAGGAGCTTTCTTT.

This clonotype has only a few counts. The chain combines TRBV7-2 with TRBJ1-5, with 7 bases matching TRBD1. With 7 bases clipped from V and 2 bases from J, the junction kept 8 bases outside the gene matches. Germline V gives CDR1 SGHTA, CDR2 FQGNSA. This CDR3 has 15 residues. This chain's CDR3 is CASTQGVGGNQPQHF. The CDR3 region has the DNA TGTGCCAGCACCCAGGGGGTAGGTGGCAATCAGCCCCAGCATTTT.

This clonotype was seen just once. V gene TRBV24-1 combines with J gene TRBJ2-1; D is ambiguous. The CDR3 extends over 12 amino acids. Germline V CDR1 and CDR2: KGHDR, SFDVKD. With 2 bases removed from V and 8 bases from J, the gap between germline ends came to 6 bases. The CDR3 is CATSDSDYEQFF. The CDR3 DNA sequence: TGTGCCACCAGTGATTCGGATTATGAGCAGTTCTTC.

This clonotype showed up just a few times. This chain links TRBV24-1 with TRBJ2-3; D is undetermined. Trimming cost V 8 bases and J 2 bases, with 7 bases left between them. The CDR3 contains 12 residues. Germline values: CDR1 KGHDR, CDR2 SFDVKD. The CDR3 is CATKGPTDTQYF. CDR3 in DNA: TGTGCCACCAAGGGTCCCACAGATACGCAGTATTTT.

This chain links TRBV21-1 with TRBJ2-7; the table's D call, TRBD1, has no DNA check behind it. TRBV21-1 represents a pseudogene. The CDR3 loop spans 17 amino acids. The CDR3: CASSKRKGRGDSYEQYF. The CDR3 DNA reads TGTGCCAGCAGCAAACGAAAGGGCAGGGGCGATTCCTACGAGCAGTACTTC.

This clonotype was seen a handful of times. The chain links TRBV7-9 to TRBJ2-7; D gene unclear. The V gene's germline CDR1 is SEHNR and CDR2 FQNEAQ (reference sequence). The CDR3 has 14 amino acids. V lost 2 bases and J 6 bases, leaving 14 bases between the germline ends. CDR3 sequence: CASSLLPDSSEQYF. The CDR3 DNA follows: TGTGCCAGCAGCTTATTGCCCGACTCTAGCGAGCAGTACTTC.

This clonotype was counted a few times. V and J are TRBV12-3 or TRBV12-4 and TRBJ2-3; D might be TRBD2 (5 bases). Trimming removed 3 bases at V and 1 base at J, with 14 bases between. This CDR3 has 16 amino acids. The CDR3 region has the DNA TGTGCCAGCAGTTTCCCGGACTCCCGCGGCACAGATACGCAGTATTTT. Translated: CASSFPDSRGTDTQYF.

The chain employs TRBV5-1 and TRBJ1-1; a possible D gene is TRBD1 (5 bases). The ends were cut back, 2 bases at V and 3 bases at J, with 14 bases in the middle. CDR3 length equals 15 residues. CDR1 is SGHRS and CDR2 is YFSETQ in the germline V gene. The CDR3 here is CASSLEWRDHTEAFF. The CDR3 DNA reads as TGCGCCAGCAGCTTAGAATGGAGGGACCACACTGAAGCTTTCTTT.

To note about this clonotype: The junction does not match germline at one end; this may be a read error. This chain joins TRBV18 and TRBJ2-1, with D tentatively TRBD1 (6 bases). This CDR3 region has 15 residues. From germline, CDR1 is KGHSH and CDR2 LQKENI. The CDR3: CASSQQGKGYSEQFF. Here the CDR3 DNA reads TGTGCCAGCTCACAACAGGGAAAGGGATACAGTGAGCAGTTCTTC.

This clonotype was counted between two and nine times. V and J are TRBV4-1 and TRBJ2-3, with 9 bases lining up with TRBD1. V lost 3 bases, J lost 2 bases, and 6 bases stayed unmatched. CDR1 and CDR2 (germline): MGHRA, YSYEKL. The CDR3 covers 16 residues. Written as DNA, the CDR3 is TGCGCCAGCAGCCAGGGACAGGGTTCTTACACAGATACGCAGTATTTT. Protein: CASSQGQGSYTDTQYF.

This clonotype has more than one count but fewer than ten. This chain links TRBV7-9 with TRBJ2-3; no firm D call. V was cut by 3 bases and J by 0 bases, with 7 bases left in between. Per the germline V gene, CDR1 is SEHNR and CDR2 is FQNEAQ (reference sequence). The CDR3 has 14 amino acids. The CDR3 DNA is TGTGCCAGCAGCTTCCTGCCAAGCACAGATACGCAGTATTTT. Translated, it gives CASSFLPSTDTQYF.

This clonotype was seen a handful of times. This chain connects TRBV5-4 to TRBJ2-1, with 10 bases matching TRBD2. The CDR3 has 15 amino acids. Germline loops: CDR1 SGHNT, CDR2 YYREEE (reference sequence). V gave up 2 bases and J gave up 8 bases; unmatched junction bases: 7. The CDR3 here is CASSFPGTSVYEQFF. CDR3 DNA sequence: TGTGCCAGCAGCTTCCCCGGGACTAGCGTCTATGAGCAGTTCTTC.

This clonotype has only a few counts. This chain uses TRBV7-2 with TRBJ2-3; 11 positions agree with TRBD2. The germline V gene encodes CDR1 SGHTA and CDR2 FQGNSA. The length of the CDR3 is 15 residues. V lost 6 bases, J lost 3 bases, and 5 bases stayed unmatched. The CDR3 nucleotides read TGTGCCAGCAGATCTAGCGGGAGGCATACAGATACGCAGTATTTT. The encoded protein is CASRSSGRHTDTQYF.

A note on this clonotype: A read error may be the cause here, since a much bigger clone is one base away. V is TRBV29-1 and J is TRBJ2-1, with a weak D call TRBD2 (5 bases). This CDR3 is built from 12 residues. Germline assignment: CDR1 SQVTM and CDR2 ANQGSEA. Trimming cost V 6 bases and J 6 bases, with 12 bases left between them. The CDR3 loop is CSVADLCNEQFF. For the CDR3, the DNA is TGCAGCGTAGCGGACCTTTGCAATGAGCAGTTCTTC.

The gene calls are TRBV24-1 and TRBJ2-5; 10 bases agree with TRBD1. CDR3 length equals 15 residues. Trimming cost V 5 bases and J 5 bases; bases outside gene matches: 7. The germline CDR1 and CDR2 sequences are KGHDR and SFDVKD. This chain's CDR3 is CATSVGTGVRETQYF. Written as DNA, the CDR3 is TGTGCCACCAGTGTTGGGACAGGGGTGAGGGAGACCCAGTACTTC.

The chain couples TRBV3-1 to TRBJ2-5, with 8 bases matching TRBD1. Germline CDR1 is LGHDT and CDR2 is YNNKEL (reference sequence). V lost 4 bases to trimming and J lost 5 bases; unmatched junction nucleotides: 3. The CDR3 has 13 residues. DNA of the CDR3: TGTGCCAGCAGCCGAAGGGACAGGGAGACCCAGTACTTC. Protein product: CASSRRDRETQYF.

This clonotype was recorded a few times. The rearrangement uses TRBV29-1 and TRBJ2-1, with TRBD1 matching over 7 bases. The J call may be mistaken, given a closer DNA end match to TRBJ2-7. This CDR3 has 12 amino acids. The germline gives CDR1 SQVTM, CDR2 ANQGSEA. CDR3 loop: CSVGQGDNEQYF. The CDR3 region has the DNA TGCAGCGTTGGCCAGGGGGACAATGAGCAGTACTTC.

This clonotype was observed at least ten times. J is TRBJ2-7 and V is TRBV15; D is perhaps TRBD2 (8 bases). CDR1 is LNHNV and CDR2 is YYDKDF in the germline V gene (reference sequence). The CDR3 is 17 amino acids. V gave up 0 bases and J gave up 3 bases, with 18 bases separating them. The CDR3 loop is CATSRDKRGTAGYEQYF. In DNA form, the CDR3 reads TGTGCCACCAGCAGAGATAAGCGGGGGACAGCCGGCTACGAGCAGTACTTC.

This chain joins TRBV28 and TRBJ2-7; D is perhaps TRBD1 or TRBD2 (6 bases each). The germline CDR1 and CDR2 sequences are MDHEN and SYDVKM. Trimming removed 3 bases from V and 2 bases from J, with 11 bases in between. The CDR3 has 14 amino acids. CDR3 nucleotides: TGTGCCAGCAGTTTTGGGGGGCCTCCCTACGAGCAGTACTTC. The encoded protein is CASSFGGPPYEQYF.